This T cell receptor beta chain stems from a study of shared clonotypes between healthy human individuals. Study as a whole: There were three CD4 naive, three CD4 memory, two CD8 naive and one CD8 memory plates per donor.

This clone appeared a few times. The sample has other DNA sequences that encode this CDR3 too. Trimming removed 4 bases from V and 8 bases from J, with 12 bases in between. The germline V gene has CDR1 SGHRS and CDR2 YFSETQ. The CDR3 sequence is 12 residues long. CD45RA-negative memory and CD45RA+ naive subsets were split from the CD4+ cells. Assay: immunoSEQ multiplex PCR; the TCRdb copy retains only in-frame clones and omits some. The table lists 2 million to 2.5 million clones, over 85% of them singletons. The TCR sequence derives from a man younger than 30 in good health. Some clones in this sample may be carry-over from other donors' samples. Sequenced: naive CD4+ T cells from PBMCs. Subset: CD45RA+ positively selected. This rearrangement joins TRBV5-1 to TRBJ1-2; D may be TRBD1 (6 bases). CDR3 nucleotide sequence: TGCGCCAGCAGCCCGCAGGGGCACGGCTACACCTTC. Residues: CASSPQGHGYTF.